This T cell receptor beta chain comes out of a study of T cell responses to AZD1222 COVID-19 vaccine. Study-wide results and limits: Increases in Spike-specific TCR breadth and depth were seen after two AZD1222 doses. Repertoires were sampled only after the peak T cell response. Nearly half of the spike-specific TCRs reportedly recognize variant regions that carry no mutations.

Notes on this clone: Its antigen is not known.

The table came from immunoSEQ multiplex PCR; TCRdb's copy has only in-frame clones and leaves some out. The data contain about 70,000 clones, 85% of them singletons. This CDR3 contains 20 residues. The receptor was isolated from an adult in good health. The genes are TRBV21-1 and TRBJ2-6; TRBD1 reflects the table's D call only, with no check against the DNA. TRBV21-1 has pseudogene status. The sequenced sample was peripheral blood, obtained on day 0 of AZD1222 vaccination. The CDR3 loop is CASSKVRWEQETAGANVLTF. The CDR3, as DNA: TGTGCCAGCAGCAAAGTACGGTGGGAACAGGAGACCGCTGGGGCCAACGTCCTGACTTTC.